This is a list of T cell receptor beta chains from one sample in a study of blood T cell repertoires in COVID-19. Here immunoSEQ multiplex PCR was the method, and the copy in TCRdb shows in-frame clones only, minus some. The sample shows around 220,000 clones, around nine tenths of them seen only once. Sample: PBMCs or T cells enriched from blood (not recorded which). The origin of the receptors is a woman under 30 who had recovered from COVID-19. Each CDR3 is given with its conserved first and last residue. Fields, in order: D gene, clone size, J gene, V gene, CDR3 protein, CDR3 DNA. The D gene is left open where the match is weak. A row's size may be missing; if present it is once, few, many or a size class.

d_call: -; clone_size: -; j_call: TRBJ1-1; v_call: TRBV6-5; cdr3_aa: CASSYLAANTEAFF; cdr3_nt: TGTGCCAGCAGTTACTTGGCTGCTAACACTGAAGCTTTCTTT
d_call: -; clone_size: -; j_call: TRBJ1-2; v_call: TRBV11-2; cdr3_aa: CASSSNYGYTF; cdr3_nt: TGTGCCAGCAGCTCAAACTATGGCTACACCTTC
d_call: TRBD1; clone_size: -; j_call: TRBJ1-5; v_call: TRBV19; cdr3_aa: CASKHGGTGAPLNF; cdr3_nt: TGTGCCAGCAAACATGGGGGGACAGGGGCTCCCTTGAATTTT
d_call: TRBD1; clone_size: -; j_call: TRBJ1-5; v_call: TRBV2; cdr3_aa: CASSLLGQGLNQPQHF; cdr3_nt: TGTGCCAGCAGTCTCCTGGGACAGGGGCTAAATCAGCCCCAGCATTTT
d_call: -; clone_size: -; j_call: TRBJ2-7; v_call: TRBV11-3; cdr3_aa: CASSRIRESEQYF; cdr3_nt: TGTGCCAGCAGCCGAATCAGGGAAAGCGAGCAGTACTTC
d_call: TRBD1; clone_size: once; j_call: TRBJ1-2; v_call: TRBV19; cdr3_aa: CASSMFSQGALLGYTF; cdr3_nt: TGTGCCAGTAGTATGTTTAGCCAGGGGGCTCTCCTTGGCTACACCTTC
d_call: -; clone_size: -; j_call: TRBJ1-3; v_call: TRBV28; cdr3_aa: CASSLGGGLLSGNTIYF; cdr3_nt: TGTGCCAGCAGTTTAGGGGGGGGGCTACTTTCTGGAAACACCATATATTTT
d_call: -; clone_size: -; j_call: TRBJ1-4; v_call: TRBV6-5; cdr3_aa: CASREPGNEKLFF; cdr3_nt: TGTGCCAGCAGGGAGCCGGGAAATGAAAAACTGTTTTTT
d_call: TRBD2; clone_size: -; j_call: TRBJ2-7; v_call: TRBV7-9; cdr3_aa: CASSLKGGYEQYF; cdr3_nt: TGTGCCAGCAGCTTGAAGGGAGGGTACGAGCAGTACTTC
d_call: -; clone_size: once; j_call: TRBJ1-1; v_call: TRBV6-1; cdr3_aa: CASSEQGGTEAFF; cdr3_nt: TGTGCCAGCAGTGAACAGGGAGGGACTGAAGCTTTCTTT
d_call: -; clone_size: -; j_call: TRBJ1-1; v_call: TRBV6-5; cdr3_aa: CASNKRLNTEAFF; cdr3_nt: TGTGCCAGCAATAAGCGCCTGAACACTGAAGCTTTCTTT
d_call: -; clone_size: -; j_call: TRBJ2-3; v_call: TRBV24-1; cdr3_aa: CATSDATRLEDTQYF; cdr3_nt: TGTGCCACCAGTGATGCTACAAGACTCGAAGATACGCAGTATTTT
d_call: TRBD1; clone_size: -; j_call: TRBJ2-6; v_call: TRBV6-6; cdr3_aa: CASSSGQYGANVLTF; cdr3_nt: TGTGCCAGCAGTTCGGGACAGTATGGGGCCAACGTCCTGACTTTC
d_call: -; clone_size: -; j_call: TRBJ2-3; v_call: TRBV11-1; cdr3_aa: CASSPPGTDTQYF; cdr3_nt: TGTGCCAGCAGCCCTCCGGGCACAGATACGCAGTATTTT
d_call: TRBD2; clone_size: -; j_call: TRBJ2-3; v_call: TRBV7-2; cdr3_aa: CASSSGGLAGGTQYF; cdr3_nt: TGTGCCAGCAGCTCAGGGGGACTAGCGGGTGGGACGCAGTATTTT
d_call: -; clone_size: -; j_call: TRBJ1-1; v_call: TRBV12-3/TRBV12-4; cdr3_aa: CASSFQYSEAFF; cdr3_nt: TGTGCCAGCAGTTTCCAATACAGCGAAGCTTTCTTT